The rows below give T cell receptor beta chains drawn from one sample of a study of beta chain features in type 1 diabetes. Repertoires were generated with immunoSEQ multiplex PCR, while TCRdb's copy carries only in-frame clones and drops some. This table has approximately 730,000 clones, roughly 12% appearing once. The source material was naive CD4+ T cells from blood. The receptors stem from a man between 18 and 35 years old with type 1 diabetes. CDR3s include the opening cysteine and the closing phenylalanine or tryptophan. A D gene is named only where the DNA matches it firmly. Rows give clone size only sometimes, using once, few, many, or a class for an expanded clone.

cdr3_aa cdr3_nt v_call clone_size j_call d_call
CASSPYRGQPQHF TGTGCCAGCAGCCCCTACAGGGGTCAGCCCCAGCATTTT TRBV7-2 few TRBJ1-5 TRBD1
CASSDSQRGEQFF TGTGCCAGCAGTGACTCGCAAAGGGGTGAGCAGTTCTTC TRBV6-5 once TRBJ2-1 .
CAWSVGPANTEAFF TGTGCCTGGAGTGTAGGGCCAGCGAACACTGAAGCTTTCTTT TRBV30 few TRBJ1-1 .
CASSPLQGSTDTQYF TGTGCCAGCAGCCCCCTGCAGGGGAGCACAGATACGCAGTATTTT TRBV6-4 . TRBJ2-3 .
CASSQDWGRGNTGELFF TGTGCCAGCAGCCAAGATTGGGGCAGGGGGAACACCGGGGAGCTGTTTTTT TRBV4-2 . TRBJ2-2 .
CASSLATQPQHF TGTGCCAGCAGCTTAGCGACTCAGCCCCAGCATTTT TRBV7-9 . TRBJ1-5 .
CATRSRRGGVETQYF TGTGCCACCAGGAGTAGACGGGGGGGCGTTGAGACCCAGTACTTC TRBV6-6 . TRBJ2-5 TRBD2
CAWKPPGQYTEAFF TGTGCCTGGAAGCCCCCTGGACAATACACTGAAGCTTTCTTT TRBV30 . TRBJ1-1 .
CASTLAGVYNEQFF TGTGCCAGCACTTTAGCGGGGGTCTACAATGAGCAGTTCTTC TRBV9 few TRBJ2-1 TRBD2
CASSPAGGAEDTQYF TGCGCCAGCAGCCCCGCAGGGGGCGCGGAAGATACGCAGTATTTT TRBV5-1 . TRBJ2-3 TRBD1
CASSPGGTTDTQYF TGTGCCAGCAGCCCCGGGGGCACGACAGATACGCAGTATTTT TRBV7-9 few TRBJ2-3 .